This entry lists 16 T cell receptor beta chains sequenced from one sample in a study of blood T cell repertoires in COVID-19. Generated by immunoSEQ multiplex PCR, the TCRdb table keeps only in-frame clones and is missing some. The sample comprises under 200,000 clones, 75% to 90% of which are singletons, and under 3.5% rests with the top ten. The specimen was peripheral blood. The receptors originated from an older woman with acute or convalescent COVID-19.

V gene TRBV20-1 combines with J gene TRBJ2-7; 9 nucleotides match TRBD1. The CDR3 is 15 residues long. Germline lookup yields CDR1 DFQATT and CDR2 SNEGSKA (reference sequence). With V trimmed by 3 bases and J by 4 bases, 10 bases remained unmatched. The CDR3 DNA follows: TGCAGTGCTAGTGGACAGGGGACGGGGCTTTACGAGCAGTACTTC. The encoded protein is CSASGQGTGLYEQYF.

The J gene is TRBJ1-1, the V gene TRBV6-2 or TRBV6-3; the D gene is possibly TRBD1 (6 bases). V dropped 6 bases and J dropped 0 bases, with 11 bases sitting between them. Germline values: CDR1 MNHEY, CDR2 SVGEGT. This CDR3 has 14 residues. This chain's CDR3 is CASSLTGLNTEAFF. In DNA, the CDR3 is TGTGCCAGCAGCCTAACAGGGTTGAACACTGAAGCTTTCTTT.

CDR3 nucleotide sequence: TGTGCCAGCAGCCCCCGGCAGGGCTTTGCAACTAATGAAAAACTGTTTTTT. Translation gives CASSPRQGFATNEKLFF. The gene calls are TRBV3-1 (or the pseudogene TRBV3-2) and TRBJ1-4, with D possibly matching TRBD1 (5 bases). The CDR3 totals 17 residues. Germline V lookup: CDR1 LGHDT, CDR2 YNNKEL (reference sequence). Trimming took 4 bases from V and 0 from J, leaving 15 bases between them.

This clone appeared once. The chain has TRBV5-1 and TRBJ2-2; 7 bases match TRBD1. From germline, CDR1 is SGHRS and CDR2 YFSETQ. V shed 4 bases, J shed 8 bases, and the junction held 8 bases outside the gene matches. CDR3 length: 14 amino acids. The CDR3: CASSDRVVVGELFF. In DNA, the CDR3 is TGCGCCAGCAGCGACAGGGTAGTGGTTGGGGAGCTGTTTTTT.

CDR3 coding DNA: TGTGCCAGCAGCCCCATTGGCCGGGGCTACGAGCAGTACTTC. It is translated as CASSPIGRGYEQYF. This chain uses TRBV7-2 with TRBJ2-7, with D possibly TRBD2 on 5 matching bases. The CDR3 extends over 14 amino acids. CDR1 and CDR2 (germline): SGHTA, FQGNSA. The V and J ends lost 5 bases and 3 bases respectively, with 14 bases between them.

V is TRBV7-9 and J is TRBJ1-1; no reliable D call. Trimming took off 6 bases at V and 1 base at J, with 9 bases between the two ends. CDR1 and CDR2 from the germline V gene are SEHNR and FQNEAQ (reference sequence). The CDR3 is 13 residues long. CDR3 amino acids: CASRLRSNTEAFF. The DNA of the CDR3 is TGTGCCAGCAGACTAAGGTCGAACACTGAAGCTTTCTTT.

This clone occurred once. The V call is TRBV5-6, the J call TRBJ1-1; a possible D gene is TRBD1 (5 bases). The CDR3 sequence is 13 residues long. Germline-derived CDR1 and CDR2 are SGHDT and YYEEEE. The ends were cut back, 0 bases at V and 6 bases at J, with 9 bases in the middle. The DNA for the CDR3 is TGTGCCAGCAGCTTGGCCGGGGGTTCTGAAGCTTTCTTT. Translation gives CASSLAGGSEAFF.

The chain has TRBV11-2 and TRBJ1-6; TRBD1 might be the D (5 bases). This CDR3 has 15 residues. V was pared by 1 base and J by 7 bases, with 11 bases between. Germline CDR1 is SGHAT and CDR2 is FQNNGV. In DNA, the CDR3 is TGTGCCAGCAGCTTAGGCAGGGTCAGGAATTCACCCCTCCACTTT. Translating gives CASSLGRVRNSPLHF.

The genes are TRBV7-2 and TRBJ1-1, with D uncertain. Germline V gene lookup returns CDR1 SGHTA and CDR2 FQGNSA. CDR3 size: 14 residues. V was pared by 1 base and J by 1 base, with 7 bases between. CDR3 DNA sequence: TGTGCCAGCAGCTTAGGTGGCCAGAACACTGAAGCTTTCTTT. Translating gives CASSLGGQNTEAFF.

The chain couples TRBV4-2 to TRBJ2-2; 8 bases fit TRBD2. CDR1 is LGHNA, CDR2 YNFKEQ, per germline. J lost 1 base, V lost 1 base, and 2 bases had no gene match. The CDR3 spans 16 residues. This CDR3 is CASSQVAGKNTGELFF. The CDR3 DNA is TGTGCCAGCAGCCAAGTAGCGGGGAAGAACACCGGGGAGCTGTTTTTT.

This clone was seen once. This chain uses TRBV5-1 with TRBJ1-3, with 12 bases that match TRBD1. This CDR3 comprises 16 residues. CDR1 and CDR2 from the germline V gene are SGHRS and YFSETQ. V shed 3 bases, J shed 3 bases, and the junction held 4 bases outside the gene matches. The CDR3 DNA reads TGCGCCAGCAGCTCACGGGACAGGGGGCTTGGAAACACCATATATTTT. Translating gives CASSSRDRGLGNTIYF.

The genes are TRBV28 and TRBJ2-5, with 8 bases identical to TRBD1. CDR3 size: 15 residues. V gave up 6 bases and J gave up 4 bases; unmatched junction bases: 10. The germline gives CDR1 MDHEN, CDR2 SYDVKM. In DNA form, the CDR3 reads TGTGCCAGCAGGAACCAGGGGGCGCGGGCAGAGACCCAGTACTTC. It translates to CASRNQGARAETQYF.

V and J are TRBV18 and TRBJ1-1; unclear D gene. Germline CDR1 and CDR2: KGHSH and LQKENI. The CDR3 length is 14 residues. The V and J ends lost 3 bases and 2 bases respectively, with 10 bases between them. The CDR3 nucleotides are TGTGCCAGCTCACCTGAACAGATTAACACTGAAGCTTTCTTT. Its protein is CASSPEQINTEAFF.

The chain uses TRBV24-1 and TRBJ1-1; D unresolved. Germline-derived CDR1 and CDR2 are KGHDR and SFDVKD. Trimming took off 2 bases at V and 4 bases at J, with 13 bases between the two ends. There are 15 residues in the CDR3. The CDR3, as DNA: TGTGCCACCAGTGATTCGGACGGTCGGGGCACTGAAGCTTTCTTT. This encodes CATSDSDGRGTEAFF.

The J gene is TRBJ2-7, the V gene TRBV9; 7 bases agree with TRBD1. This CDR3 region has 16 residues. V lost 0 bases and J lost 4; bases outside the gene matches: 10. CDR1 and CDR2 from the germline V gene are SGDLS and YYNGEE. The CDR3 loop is CASSVDPRGPPYEQYF. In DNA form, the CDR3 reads TGTGCCAGCAGCGTAGACCCGAGGGGGCCTCCATACGAGCAGTACTTC.

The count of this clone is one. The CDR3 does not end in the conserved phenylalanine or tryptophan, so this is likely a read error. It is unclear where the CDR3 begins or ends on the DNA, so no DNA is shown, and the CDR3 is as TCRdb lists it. CDR3 residues: CASSMLWEPAAL. The rearrangement joins TRBV19 to TRBJ1-2. Including both end residues, the CDR3 is 12 amino acids long. Per the germline V gene, CDR1 is LNHDA and CDR2 is SQIVND (reference sequence).